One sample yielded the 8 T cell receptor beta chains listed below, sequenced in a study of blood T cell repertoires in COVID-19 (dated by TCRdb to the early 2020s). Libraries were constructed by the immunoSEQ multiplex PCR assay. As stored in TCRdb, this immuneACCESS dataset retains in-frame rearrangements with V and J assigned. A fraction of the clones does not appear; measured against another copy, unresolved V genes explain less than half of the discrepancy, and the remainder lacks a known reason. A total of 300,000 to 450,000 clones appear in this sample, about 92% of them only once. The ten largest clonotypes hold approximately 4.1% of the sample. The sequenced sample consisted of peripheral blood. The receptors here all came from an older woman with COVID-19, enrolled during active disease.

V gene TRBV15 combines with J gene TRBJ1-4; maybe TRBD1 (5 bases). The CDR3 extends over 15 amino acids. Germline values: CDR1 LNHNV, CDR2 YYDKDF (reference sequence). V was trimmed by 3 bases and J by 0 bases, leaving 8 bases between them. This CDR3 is CATSRGGATNEKLFF. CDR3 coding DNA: TGTGCCACCAGCAGGGGGGGGGCAACTAATGAAAAACTGTTTTTT.

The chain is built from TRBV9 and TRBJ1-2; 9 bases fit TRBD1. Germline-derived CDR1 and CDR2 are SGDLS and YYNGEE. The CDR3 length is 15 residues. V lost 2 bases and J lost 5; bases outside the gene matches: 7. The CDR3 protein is CASSVGDRVRYGYTF. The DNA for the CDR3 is TGTGCCAGCAGCGTGGGGGACAGGGTGAGGTATGGCTACACCTTC. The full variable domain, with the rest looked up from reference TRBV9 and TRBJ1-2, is DSGVTQTPKHLITATGQRVTLRCSPRSGDLSVYWYQQSLDQGLQFLIQYYNGEERAKGNILERFSAQQFPDLHSELNLSSLELGDSALYFCASSVGDRVRYGYTFGSGTRLTVV.

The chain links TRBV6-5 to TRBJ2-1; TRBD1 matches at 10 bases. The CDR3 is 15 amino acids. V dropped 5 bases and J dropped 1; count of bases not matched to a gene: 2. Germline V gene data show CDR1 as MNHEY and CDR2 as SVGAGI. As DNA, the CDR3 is TGTGCCAGCAGTAAGGACAGGGGGTCCTACAATGAGCAGTTCTTC. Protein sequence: CASSKDRGSYNEQFF.

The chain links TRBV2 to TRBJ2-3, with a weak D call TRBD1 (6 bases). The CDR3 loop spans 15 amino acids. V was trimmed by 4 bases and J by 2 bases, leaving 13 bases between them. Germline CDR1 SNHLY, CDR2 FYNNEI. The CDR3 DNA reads TGTGCCAGCAGTGCATCCGGGACACCCACAGATACGCAGTATTTT. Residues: CASSASGTPTDTQYF.

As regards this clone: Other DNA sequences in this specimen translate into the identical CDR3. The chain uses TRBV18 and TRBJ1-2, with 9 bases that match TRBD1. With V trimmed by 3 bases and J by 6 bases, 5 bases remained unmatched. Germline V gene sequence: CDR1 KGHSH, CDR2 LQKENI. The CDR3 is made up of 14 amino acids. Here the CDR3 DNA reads TGTGCCAGCTCACCTAGGGACAGGGTTGATGGCTACACCTTC. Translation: CASSPRDRVDGYTF. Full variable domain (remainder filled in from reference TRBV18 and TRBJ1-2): NAGVMQNPRHLVRRRGQEARLRCSPMKGHSHVYWYRQLPEEGLKFMVYLQKENIIDESGMPKERFSAEFPKEGPSILRIQQVVRGDSAAYFCASSPRDRVDGYTFGSGTRLTVV.

The CDR3, as DNA: TGTGCCACCAGCAGACAGGGTTGGGCTGAAGCTTTCTTT. This codes for CATSRQGWAEAFF. The rearrangement joins TRBV15 to TRBJ1-1, with D possibly TRBD1 on 5 matching bases. The CDR3 extends over 13 amino acids. Trimming took 2 bases from V and 6 from J, leaving 10 bases between them. The V gene's germline CDR1 is LNHNV and CDR2 YYDKDF (reference sequence).

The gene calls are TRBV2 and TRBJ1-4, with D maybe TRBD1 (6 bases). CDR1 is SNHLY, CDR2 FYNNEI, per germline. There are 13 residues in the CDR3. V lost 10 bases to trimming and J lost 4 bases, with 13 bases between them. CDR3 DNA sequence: TGTGCCACCAGGGGTCAGGGTAATGAAAAACTGTTTTTT. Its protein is CATRGQGNEKLFF.

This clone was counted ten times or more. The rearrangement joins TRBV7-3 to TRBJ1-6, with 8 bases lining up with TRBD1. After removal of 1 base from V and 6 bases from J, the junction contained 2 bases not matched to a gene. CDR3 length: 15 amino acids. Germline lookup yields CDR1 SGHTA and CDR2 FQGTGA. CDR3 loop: CASSLMGQANSPLHF. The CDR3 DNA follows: TGTGCCAGCAGCTTAATGGGACAGGCTAATTCACCCCTCCACTTT.